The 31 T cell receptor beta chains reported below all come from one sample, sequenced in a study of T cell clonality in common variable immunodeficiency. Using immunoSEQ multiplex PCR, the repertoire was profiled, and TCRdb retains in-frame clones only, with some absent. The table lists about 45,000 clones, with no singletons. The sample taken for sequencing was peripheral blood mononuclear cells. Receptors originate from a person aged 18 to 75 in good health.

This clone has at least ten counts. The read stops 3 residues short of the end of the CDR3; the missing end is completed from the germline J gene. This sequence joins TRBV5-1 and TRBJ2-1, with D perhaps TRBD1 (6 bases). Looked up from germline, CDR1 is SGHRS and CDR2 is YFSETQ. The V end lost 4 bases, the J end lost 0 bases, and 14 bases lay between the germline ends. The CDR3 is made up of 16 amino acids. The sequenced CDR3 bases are TGCGCCAGCAGCATAGGGACAATAAGCTCCTACAATGAG. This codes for CASSIGTISSYNE. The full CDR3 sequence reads CASSIGTISSYNEQFF.

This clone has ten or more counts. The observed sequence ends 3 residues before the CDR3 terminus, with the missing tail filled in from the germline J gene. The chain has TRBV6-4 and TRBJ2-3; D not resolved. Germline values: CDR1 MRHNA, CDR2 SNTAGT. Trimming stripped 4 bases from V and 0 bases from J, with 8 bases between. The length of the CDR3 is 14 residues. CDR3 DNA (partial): TGTGCCAGCAGTGCTGGCCCCAGCACAGATACG. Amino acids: CASSAGPSTDT. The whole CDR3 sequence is CASSAGPSTDTQYF.

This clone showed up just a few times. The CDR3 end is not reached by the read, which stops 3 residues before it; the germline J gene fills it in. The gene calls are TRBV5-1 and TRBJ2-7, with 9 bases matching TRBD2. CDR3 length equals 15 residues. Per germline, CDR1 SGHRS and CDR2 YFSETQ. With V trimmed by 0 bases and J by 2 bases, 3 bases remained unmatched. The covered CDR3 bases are TGCGCCAGCAGCTTGGGATTAGCGGGGGCCTACGAG. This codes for CASSLGLAGAYE. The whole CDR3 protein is CASSLGLAGAYEQYF.

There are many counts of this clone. This CDR3 reads CASSPLLSSGVNTDTQYF. The part of the CDR3 DNA that was read is TGCGCCAGCAGCCCCCTCTTATCTAGCGGGGTAAACACAGATACG. The rearrangement uses TRBV5-1 and TRBJ2-3, with TRBD2 identical over 9 bases. The sequence runs out 3 residues before the end of the CDR3; the remainder is reconstructed from the germline J gene. The CDR3 consists of 18 residues. After removal of 4 bases from V and 2 bases from J, the junction contained 14 bases not matched to a gene. From germline, CDR1 is SGHRS and CDR2 YFSETQ.

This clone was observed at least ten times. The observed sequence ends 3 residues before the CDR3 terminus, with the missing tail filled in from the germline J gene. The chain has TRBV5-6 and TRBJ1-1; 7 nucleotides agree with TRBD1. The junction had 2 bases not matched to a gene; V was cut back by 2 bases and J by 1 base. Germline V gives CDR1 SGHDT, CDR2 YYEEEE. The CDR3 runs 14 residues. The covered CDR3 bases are TGTGCCAGCAGCTTACAGGGGCAGAACACTGAA. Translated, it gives CASSLQGQNTE. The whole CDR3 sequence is CASSLQGQNTEAFF.

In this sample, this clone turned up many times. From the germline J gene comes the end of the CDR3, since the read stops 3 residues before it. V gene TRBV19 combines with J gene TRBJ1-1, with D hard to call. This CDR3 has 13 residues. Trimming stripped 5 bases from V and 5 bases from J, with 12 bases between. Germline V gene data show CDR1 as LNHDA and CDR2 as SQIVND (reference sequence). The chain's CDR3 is CASSSNLGTEAFF. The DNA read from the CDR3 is TGTGCCAGTAGTTCCAATTTAGGGACTGAA.

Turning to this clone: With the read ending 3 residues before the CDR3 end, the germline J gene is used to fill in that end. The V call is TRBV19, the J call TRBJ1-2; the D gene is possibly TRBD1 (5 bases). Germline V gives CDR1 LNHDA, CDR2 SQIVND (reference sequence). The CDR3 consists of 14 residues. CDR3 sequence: CASSAREKLYDYTF. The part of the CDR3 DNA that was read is TGTGCCAGTAGTGCCAGGGAAAAATTGTACGAC.

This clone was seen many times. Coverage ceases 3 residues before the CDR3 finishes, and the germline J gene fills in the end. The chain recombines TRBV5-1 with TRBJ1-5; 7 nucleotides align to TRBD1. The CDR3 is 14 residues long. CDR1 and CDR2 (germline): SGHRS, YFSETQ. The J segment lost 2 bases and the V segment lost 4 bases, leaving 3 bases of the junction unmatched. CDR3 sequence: CASSEGAGNQPQHF. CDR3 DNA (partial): TGCGCCAGCAGCGAGGGGGCGGGCAATCAGCCC.

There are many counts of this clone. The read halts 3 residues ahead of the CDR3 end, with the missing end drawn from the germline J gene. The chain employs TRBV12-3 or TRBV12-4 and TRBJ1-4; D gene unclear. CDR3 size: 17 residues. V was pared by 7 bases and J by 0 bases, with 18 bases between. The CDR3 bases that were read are TGTGCCAGCACAGCCAGGAGTCGGATTTCAACTAATGAAAAA. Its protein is CASTARSRISTNEK. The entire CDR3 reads CASTARSRISTNEKLFF.

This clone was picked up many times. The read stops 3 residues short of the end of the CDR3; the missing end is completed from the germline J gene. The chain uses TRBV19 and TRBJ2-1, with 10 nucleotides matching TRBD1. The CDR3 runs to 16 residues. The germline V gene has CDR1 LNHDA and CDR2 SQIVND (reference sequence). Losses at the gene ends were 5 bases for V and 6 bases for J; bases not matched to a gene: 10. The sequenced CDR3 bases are TGTGCCAGTAGTTACCTGCTGGGACAGGGGATCAATGAG. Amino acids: CASSYLLGQGINE. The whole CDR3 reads CASSYLLGQGINEQFF. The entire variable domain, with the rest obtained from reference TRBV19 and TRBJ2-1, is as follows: DGGITQSPKYLFRKEGQNVTLSCEQNLNHDAMYWYRQDPGQGLRLIYYSQIVNDFQKGDIAEGYSVSREKKESFPLTVTSAQKNPTAFYLCASSYLLGQGINEQFFGPGTRLTVL.

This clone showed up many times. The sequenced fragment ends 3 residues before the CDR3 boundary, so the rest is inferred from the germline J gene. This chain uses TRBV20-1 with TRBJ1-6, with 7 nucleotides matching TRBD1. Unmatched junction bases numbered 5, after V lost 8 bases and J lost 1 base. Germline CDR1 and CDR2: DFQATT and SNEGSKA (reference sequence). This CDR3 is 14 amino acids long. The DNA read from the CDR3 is TGCAGTCAAACACAGGGGTCCTATAATTCACCC. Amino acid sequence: CSQTQGSYNSP. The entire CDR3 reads CSQTQGSYNSPLHF.

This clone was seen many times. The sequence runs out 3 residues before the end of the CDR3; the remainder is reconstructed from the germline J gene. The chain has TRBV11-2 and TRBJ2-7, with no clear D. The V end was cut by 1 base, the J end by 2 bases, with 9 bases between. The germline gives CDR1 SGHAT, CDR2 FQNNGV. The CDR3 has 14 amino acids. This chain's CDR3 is CASSLAPSPYEQYF. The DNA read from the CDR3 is TGTGCCAGCAGCTTAGCCCCCAGTCCCTACGAG.

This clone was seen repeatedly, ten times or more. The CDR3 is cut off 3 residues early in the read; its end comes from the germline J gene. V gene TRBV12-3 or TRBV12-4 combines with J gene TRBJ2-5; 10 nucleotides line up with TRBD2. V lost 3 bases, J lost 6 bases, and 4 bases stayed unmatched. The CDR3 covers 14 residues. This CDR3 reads CASSFLAGGKTQYF. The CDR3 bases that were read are TGTGCCAGCAGTTTTTTAGCGGGGGGAAAGACC.

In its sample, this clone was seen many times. The CDR3 sequence: CASRQLDMLSYNSPLHF. The CDR3 DNA, read in part, is TGCGCCAGCAGGCAATTGGACATGCTCTCCTATAATTCACCC. The chain is built from TRBV4-1 and TRBJ1-6, with D possibly being TRBD1 (5 bases). Read data end 3 residues before the CDR3 end; the end is taken from the germline J gene. CDR1 is MGHRA and CDR2 is YSYEKL in the germline V gene. There are 17 residues in the CDR3. V was shortened by 6 bases and J by 0 bases, with 15 bases between the two germline ends.

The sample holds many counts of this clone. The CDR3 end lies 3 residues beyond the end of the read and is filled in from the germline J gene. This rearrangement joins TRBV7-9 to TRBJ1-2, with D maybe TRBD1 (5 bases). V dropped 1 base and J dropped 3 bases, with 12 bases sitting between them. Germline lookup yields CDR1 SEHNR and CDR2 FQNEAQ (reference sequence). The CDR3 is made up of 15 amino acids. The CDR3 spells CASSLVGRAYYGYTF. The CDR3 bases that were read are TGTGCCAGCAGCTTAGTGGGCAGGGCCTACTATGGC.

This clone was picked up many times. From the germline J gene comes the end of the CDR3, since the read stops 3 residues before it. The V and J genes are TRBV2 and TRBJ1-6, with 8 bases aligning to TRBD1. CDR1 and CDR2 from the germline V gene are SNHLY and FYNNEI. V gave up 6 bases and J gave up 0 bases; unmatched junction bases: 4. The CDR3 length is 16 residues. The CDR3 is CASSTDRASYNSPLHF. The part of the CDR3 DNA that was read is TGTGCCAGCAGCACGGACAGGGCCTCCTATAATTCACCC.

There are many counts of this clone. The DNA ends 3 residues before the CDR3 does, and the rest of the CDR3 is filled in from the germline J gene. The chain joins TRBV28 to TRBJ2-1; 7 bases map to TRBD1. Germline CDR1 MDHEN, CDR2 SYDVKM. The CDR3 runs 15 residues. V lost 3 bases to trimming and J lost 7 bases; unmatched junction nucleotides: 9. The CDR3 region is CASSLLTPGQNEQFF. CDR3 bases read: TGTGCCAGCAGTTTGCTCACCCCGGGACAGAATGAG.

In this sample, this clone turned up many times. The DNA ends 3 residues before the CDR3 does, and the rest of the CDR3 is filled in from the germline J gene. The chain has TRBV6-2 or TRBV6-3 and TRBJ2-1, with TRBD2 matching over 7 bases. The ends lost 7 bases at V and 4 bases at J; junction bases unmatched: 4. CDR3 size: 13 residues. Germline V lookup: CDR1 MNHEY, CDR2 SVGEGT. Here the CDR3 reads CASNVGGYNEQFF. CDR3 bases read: TGTGCCAGCAATGTCGGGGGGTACAATGAG.

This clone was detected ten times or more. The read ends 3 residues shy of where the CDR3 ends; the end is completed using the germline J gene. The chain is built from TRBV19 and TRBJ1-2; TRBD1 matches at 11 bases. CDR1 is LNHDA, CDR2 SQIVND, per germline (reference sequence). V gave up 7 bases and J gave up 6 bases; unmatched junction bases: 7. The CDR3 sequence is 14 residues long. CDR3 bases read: TGTGCCAGTAAGTGGACAGGGGGCGCGAATGGC. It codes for CASKWTGGANG. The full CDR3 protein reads CASKWTGGANGYTF.

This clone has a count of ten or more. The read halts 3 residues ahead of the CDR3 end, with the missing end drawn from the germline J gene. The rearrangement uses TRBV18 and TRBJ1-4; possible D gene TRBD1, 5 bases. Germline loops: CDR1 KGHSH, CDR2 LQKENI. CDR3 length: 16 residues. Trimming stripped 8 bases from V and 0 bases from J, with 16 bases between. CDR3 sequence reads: CASKNRTSATNEKLFF. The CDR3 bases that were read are TGTGCCAGCAAAAACAGGACATCCGCAACTAATGAAAAA.

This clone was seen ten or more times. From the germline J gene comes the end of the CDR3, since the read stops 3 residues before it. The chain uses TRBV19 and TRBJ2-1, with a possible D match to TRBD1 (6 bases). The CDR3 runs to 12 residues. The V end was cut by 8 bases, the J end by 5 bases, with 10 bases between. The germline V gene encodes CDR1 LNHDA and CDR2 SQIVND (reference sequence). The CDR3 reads CASRTVNNEQFF. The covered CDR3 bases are TGTGCCAGTCGGACAGTTAACAATGAG.

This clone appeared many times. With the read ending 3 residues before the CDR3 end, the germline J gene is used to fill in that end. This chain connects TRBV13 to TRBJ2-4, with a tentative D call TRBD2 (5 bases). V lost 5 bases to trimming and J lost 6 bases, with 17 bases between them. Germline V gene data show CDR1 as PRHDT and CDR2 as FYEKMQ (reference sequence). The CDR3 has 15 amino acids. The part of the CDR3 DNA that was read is TGTGCCAGCAGCCCTCTCTCGGGGTCCGCAAACATT. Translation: CASSPLSGSANI. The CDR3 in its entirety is CASSPLSGSANIQYF.

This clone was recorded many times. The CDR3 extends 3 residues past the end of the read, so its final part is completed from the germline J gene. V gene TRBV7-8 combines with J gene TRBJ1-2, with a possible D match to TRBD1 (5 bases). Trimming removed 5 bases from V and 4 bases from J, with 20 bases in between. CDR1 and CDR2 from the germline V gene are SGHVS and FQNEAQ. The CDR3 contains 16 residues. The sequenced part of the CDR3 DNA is TGTGCCAGCAGCCCCGGGGGTGCGGGGCTAATCTATGGC. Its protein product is CASSPGGAGLIYG. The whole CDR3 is CASSPGGAGLIYGYTF. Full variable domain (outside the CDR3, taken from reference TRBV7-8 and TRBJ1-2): GAGVSQSPRYKVAKRGQDVALRCDPISGHVSLFWYQQALGQGPEFLTYFQNEAQLDKSGLPSDRFFAERPEGSVSTLKIQRTQQEDSAVYLCASSPGGAGLIYGYTFGSGTRLTVV.

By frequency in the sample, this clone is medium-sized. The covered CDR3 bases are TGTGCCAGCAGCCACCACTACGCAAGGACTAGCGGGAGCGTAGAGACC. Translated, it gives CASSHHYARTSGSVET. From start to end, the CDR3 is CASSHHYARTSGSVETQYF. The genes are TRBV4-2 and TRBJ2-5; 13 bases are shared with TRBD2. The sequence runs out 3 residues before the end of the CDR3; the remainder is reconstructed from the germline J gene. In germline, CDR1 is LGHNA, CDR2 YNFKEQ. This CDR3 has 19 residues. V trimming: 3 bases; J trimming: 4 bases; junction bases outside the gene matches: 14.

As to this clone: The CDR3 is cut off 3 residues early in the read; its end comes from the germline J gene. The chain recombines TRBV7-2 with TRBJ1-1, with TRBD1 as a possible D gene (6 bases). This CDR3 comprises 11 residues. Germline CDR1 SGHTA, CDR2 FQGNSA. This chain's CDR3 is CASSSGAEAFF. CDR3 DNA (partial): TGTGCCAGCAGCTCAGGGGCGGAA. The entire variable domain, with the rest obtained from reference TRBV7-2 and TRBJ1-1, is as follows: GAGVSQSPSNKVTEKGKDVELRCDPISGHTALYWYRQSLGQGLEFLIYFQGNSAPDKSGLPSDRFSAERTGGSVSTLTIQRTQQEDSAVYLCASSSGAEAFFGQGTRLTVV.

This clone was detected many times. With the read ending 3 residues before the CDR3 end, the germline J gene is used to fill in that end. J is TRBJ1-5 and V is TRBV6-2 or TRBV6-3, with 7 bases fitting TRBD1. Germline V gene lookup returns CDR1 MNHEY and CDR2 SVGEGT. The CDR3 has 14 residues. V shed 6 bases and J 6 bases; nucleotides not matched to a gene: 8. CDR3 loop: CASRIQGRGQPQHF. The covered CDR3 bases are TGTGCCAGCAGAATACAGGGGAGGGGTCAGCCC.

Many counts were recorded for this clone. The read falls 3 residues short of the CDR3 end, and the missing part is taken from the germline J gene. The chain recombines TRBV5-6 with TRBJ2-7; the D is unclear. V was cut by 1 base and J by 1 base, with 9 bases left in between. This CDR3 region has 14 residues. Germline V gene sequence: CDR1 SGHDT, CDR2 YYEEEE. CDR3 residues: CASSLSVGSYEQYF. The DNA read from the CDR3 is TGTGCCAGCAGCTTGTCGGTAGGGTCCTACGAG.

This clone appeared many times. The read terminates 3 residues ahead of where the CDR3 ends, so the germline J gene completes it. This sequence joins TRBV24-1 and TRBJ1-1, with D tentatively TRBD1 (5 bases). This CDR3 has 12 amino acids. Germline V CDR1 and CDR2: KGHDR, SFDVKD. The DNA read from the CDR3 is TGTGCCACCAGTGATTTCGCAGGGGAA. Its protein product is CATSDFAGE. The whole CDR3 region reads CATSDFAGEAFF.

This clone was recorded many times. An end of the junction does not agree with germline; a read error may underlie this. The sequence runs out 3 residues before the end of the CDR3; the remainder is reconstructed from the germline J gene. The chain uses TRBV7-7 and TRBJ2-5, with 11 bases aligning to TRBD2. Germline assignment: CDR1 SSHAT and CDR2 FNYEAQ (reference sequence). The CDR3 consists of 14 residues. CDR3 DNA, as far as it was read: TGTGCTAGCAGCCAGGGGACTAGCGGAGAGACC. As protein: CASSQGTSGET. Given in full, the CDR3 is CASSQGTSGETQYF.

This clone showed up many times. Here the CDR3 reads CASSPGQGSEQFF. The sequenced part of the CDR3 DNA is TGTGCCAGCAGTCCTGGACAGGGTTCTGAG. This chain joins TRBV27 and TRBJ2-1, with 8 nucleotides matching TRBD1. Read data end 3 residues before the CDR3 end; the end is taken from the germline J gene. CDR3 length equals 13 residues. J lost 9 bases, V lost 5 bases, and 6 bases had no gene match. From germline, CDR1 is MNHEY and CDR2 SMNVEV (reference sequence).

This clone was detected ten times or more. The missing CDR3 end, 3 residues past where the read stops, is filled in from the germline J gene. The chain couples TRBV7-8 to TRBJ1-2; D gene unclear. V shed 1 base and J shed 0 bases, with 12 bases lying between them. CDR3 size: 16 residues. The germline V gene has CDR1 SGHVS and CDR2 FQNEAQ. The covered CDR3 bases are TGTGCCAGCAGCTTAGATCGGCAGGAGACTAACTATGGC. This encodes CASSLDRQETNYG. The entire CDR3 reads CASSLDRQETNYGYTF.